This T cell receptor beta chain appears in the sequencing data of a study of T cell responses to AZD1222 COVID-19 vaccine. Regarding the study as a whole: Unmutated variant regions are reportedly targeted by nearly half of spike-specific TCRs. Spike-specific TCR breadth and depth grew following two AZD1222 doses. At baseline, seropositivity was found in only 5 to 7 AZD1222 recipients. Donors were chiefly white British, with a greater number of females, and clonal diversity was perhaps underestimated.

Germline V gene sequence: CDR1 SGHTA, CDR2 FQGNSA. Trimming took 8 bases from V and 4 from J; bases not matched to a gene: 9. This CDR3 region has 14 residues. On this clone: Its target is not known.

Generated by immunoSEQ multiplex PCR, the TCRdb table keeps only in-frame clones and is missing some. The table lists fewer than 120,000 clones, around 81% of them singletons. J is TRBJ2-7 and V is TRBV7-2; TRBD2 matches 9 bases. This receptor was obtained from an adult in good health. The sequencing used peripheral blood, collected on day 0 of AZD1222 vaccination. The CDR3 coding sequence is TGTGCCAGCTTGCTGGGCGGGAGGGGGTACGAGCAGTACTTC. This translates into CASLLGGRGYEQYF.